Following are 17 T cell receptor beta chains from one sample sequenced in a study of CD8+CD57+ T cells in acquired aplastic anemia. Genomic DNA provided the template from which TCR beta VDJ and CDR3 profiles were obtained. TCRdb fed the reads into MiXCR, producing one record per CDR3 protein. The sample contains 150,000 to 200,000 distinct CDR3 sequences, about 60% of which appear only once. Sample: sorted CD4+, CD8+, or CD8+CD57+ T cells (not recorded which) from PBMCs. The receptors were gathered from a human donor in good health.

At least ten counts were recorded for this clonotype. This chain connects TRBV20-1 to TRBJ2-7; TRBD2 matches at 10 bases. J was trimmed by 3 bases and V by 6 bases; bases with no gene match: 8. The germline V gene encodes CDR1 DFQATT and CDR2 SNEGSKA (reference sequence). The CDR3 sequence is 14 residues long. The CDR3 DNA follows: TGCAGTGCCGACGAACCTAGCGGGAGCTACGAGCAGTACTTC. Amino acid sequence: CSADEPSGSYEQYF.

This clonotype appeared a few times. This chain links TRBV5-8 with TRBJ1-6; D might be TRBD1 (5 bases). Per germline, CDR1 SGHTS and CDR2 YDEGEE. This CDR3 contains 14 residues. V dropped 1 base and J dropped 11 bases, with 13 bases sitting between them. The CDR3 loop is CASSLRGDDTPLHF. CDR3 DNA: TGTGCCAGCAGCTTGAGGGGCGACGATACACCCCTCCACTTT.

In its sample, this clonotype was seen many times. This chain connects TRBV15 to TRBJ2-5, with 9 bases lining up with TRBD1. The CDR3 has 14 amino acids. Germline CDR1 reads LNHNV; CDR2 reads YYDKDF (reference sequence). V trimming: 5 bases; J trimming: 3 bases; junction bases outside the gene matches: 4. The CDR3 DNA follows: TGTGCCACCAGCTTGGGACAGGGAGAAGAGACCCAGTACTTC. Translation: CATSLGQGEETQYF.

CDR3 residues: CASSPVGRHEQYF. CDR3 sequence (DNA): TGTGCCAGCAGCCCTGTGGGTCGACACGAGCAGTACTTC. This chain connects TRBV5-5 to TRBJ2-7; no clear D. There are 13 residues in the CDR3. Germline V gene data show CDR1 as SGHKS and CDR2 as YYEKEE (reference sequence). With 4 bases removed from V and 5 bases from J, the gap between germline ends came to 13 bases.

The V and J genes are TRBV24-1 and TRBJ2-7, with D unresolved. V gave up 0 bases and J gave up 1 base, with 9 bases separating them. This CDR3 is built from 15 residues. CDR1 and CDR2 from the germline V gene are KGHDR and SFDVKD. CDR3 DNA: TGTGCCACCAGTGATTTGGACCCCGGGTCCTACGAGCAGTACTTC. Protein product: CATSDLDPGSYEQYF.

A word on this clonotype: The junction and the germline gene differ at one end; a read error may be behind it. The gene calls are TRBV7-7 and TRBJ2-5; maybe TRBD2 (5 bases). The CDR3 spans 14 residues. Germline CDR1 SSHAT, CDR2 FNYEAQ (reference sequence). DNA of the CDR3: TGTGCTAGCAGCTTATTTGTTAGCGACGAGACCCAGTACTTC. This sequence encodes CASSLFVSDETQYF.

The V and J genes are TRBV20-1 and TRBJ1-1; D perhaps matches TRBD1 (5 bases). This CDR3 is 16 amino acids long. V was clipped by 0 bases and J by 4 bases, with 18 bases between them. Germline CDR1 and CDR2: DFQATT and SNEGSKA (reference sequence). This CDR3 is CSARDVRGRESTEAFF. The CDR3 nucleotides read TGCAGTGCTAGAGATGTTAGGGGCAGGGAGAGCACTGAAGCTTTCTTT.

Notes on this clonotype: The junction departs from germline at one end; a sequencing error may be responsible. The V gene is TRBV14, the J gene TRBJ1-5; D may be TRBD1 (5 bases). The germline CDR1 and CDR2 sequences are SGHDN and FVKESK. The CDR3 is made up of 13 amino acids. The CDR3 DNA is TGTGCCAGCTCGCAGGGTATCAATCGGCCCCAGCATTTT. It translates to CASSQGINRPQHF. The full variable domain, rest sourced from reference TRBV14 and TRBJ1-5, is EAGVTQFPSHSVIEKGQTVTLRCDPISGHDNLYWYRRVMGKEIKFLLHFVKESKQDESGMPNNRFLAERTGGTYSTLKVQPAELEDSGVYFCASSQGINRPQHFGDGTRLSIL.

Many counts were recorded for this clonotype. The chain joins TRBV12-3 or TRBV12-4 to TRBJ2-7; D is possibly TRBD1 (6 bases). The germline V and J ends were trimmed by 3 bases and 3 bases, with 12 bases remaining between them. This CDR3 contains 14 residues. The CDR3 loop is CASSFEQGHYEQYF. The CDR3 DNA reads as TGTGCCAGCAGTTTTGAACAGGGACACTACGAGCAGTACTTC.

The chain combines TRBV19 with TRBJ2-7, with 7 bases matching TRBD2. Germline loops: CDR1 LNHDA, CDR2 SQIVND (reference sequence). The trim removed 3 bases at V and 0 bases at J, leaving 5 bases unmatched. This CDR3 region has 15 residues. In nucleotides, the CDR3 is TGTGCCAGTAGTATGGCGGGCGGGAGCTCCTACGAGCAGTACTTC. Translated, it gives CASSMAGGSSYEQYF.

The chain recombines TRBV20-1 with TRBJ1-1; D ambiguous. Germline loops: CDR1 DFQATT, CDR2 SNEGSKA (reference sequence). V was trimmed by 3 bases and J by 4 bases, leaving 12 bases between them. CDR3 length: 13 amino acids. The CDR3 loop is CSASSGLLTEAFF. CDR3 in DNA: TGCAGTGCTAGTTCAGGACTTCTCACTGAAGCTTTCTTT.

The V call is TRBV24-1, the J call TRBJ2-3; D not resolved. In germline, CDR1 is KGHDR, CDR2 SFDVKD. V lost 5 bases, J lost 0 bases, and 5 bases lay in between. This CDR3 region has 13 residues. The CDR3 nucleotides are TGTGCCACCAGTGGCTCTAGCACAGATACGCAGTATTTT. Translation gives CATSGSSTDTQYF.

The V call is TRBV6-5, the J call TRBJ2-2, with D possibly being TRBD1 (5 bases). Per the germline V gene, CDR1 is MNHEY and CDR2 is SVGAGI. With 7 bases removed from V and 1 base from J, the gap between germline ends came to 10 bases. This CDR3 has 14 amino acids. The CDR3 DNA reads TGTGCCAGCAAAAGGGGCCTGAACACCGGGGAGCTGTTTTTT. This gives the protein CASKRGLNTGELFF.

The J gene is TRBJ2-2, the V gene TRBV25-1; D remains ambiguous. Germline V CDR1 and CDR2: MGHDK, SYGVNS. Trimming removed 1 base from V and 1 base from J, with 4 bases in between. This CDR3 spans 14 amino acids. CDR3 nucleotides: TGTGCCAGCAGTGAATTCGGGAACACCGGGGAGCTGTTTTTT. Translating gives CASSEFGNTGELFF. Using reference TRBV25-1 and TRBJ2-2 for the parts outside the CDR3, the full variable domain is EADIYQTPRYLVIGTGKKITLECSQTMGHDKMYWYQQDPGMELHLIHYSYGVNSTEKGDLSSESTVSRIRTEHFPLTLESARPSHTSQYLCASSEFGNTGELFFGEGSRLTVL.

Here the CDR3 DNA reads TGTGCCAGCAAACTGGACCAAGAGACCCAGTACTTC. It is translated as CASKLDQETQYF. The J gene is TRBJ2-5, the V gene TRBV25-1; D is unclear. The CDR3 is made up of 12 amino acids. The V end was cut by 7 bases, the J end by 0 bases, with 6 bases between. Germline-derived CDR1 and CDR2 are MGHDK and SYGVNS.

J is TRBJ2-7 and V is TRBV7-9; TRBD1 aligns across 7 bases. There are 14 residues in the CDR3. The V gene end was trimmed by 8 bases and the J gene end by 1 base; junction bases not matched to a gene: 8. Germline V gene lookup returns CDR1 SEHNR and CDR2 FQNEAQ (reference sequence). The CDR3 reads CASGARQGSYEQYF. The CDR3 DNA sequence: TGTGCCAGCGGCGCACGACAGGGTTCCTACGAGCAGTACTTC.

Comment on this clonotype: A read error may account for a junction end that differs from germline. CDR3 nucleotides: TGTGCCAGCAGTGACCCGGTGATAGGCCCCTACGGGCAGTACTTC. Protein: CASSDPVIGPYGQYF. This rearrangement joins TRBV2 to TRBJ2-7; D is unclear. The CDR3 has 15 amino acids. The V gene's germline CDR1 is SNHLY and CDR2 FYNNEI.